Listed below are T cell receptor beta chains from one sample, sequenced in a study of T cell repertoires in cytomegalovirus infection. TCRdb analysed the reads with MiXCR anew, one entry per CDR3 protein. The table shows about 890,000 distinct CDR3 sequences, with roughly 30% occurring only once. No antigen is known for these receptors. Here the sequenced sample was cultured CD8+ T cells from PBMCs, taken from culture after CMV antigen stimulation. The source is a human donor in good health (CMV status not recorded). Some clones in this sample may be carry-over from other donors' samples. Each CDR3 is given with its conserved first and last residue. The D gene is left open where the match is weak. A clone size is listed for some rows: how often the clone was seen (once, few, many), or a class if it is expanded.

d_gene | abundance | j_gene | v_gene | CDR3nt | CDR3aa
- | many | TRBJ1-1 | TRBV7-9 | TGTGCCAGCAGCTCACCGCCAGGGAATGAAGCTTTCTTT | CASSSPPGNEAFF
- | - | TRBJ1-1 | TRBV19 | TGTGTCTCGATGCTGAACACTGAAGCTTTCTTT | CVSMLNTEAFF
- | once | TRBJ1-2 | TRBV2 | TGTGCCAGCAGTGAAGGATATAGGGAGTCCGTCTATGGCTACACCTTC | CASSEGYRESVYGYTF
- | - | TRBJ2-6 | TRBV9 | TGTGCCAGCAGCGTGTACTTCTCTGGGGCCAACGTCCTGACTTTC | CASSVYFSGANVLTF
- | few | TRBJ1-1 | TRBV12-3/TRBV12-4 | TGTGCCAGCAGTTTAGGTTCAGGAACGAACACTGAAGCTTTCTTT | CASSLGSGTNTEAFF
- | - | TRBJ1-3 | TRBV2 | TGTGCCAGTCCTCGAGGGTCACCCTCTGGAAACACCATATATTTT | CASPRGSPSGNTIYF
- | few | TRBJ2-3 | TRBV7-9 | TGTGCCAGCGGGCCCACAGATACGCAGTATTTT | CASGPTDTQYF
- | - | TRBJ1-1 | TRBV7-9 | TGTGCCAGCAGCTTAGGGGATCCGGTGAACACTGAAGCTTTCTTT | CASSLGDPVNTEAFF
- | few | TRBJ2-5 | TRBV7-3 | TGTGCCAGCACCCCCCTGGGGGCAGACGTTATCCAAGAGACCCAGTACTTC | CASTPLGADVIQETQYF
TRBD2 | many | TRBJ2-3 | TRBV7-9 | TGTGCCAGCAGCCCCGAGCGGGGGGCCGTAGATACGCAGTATTTT | CASSPERGAVDTQYF
TRBD1 | few | TRBJ2-1 | TRBV6-5 | TGTGCCAGCAGGCTTACGGGACAGGGGGCCTGGAATGAGCAGTTCTTC | CASRLTGQGAWNEQFF
- | many | TRBJ2-5 | TRBV7-2 | TGTGCCAGCAGCGCTAGCCGTGTTCTAAGGACCCAGTACTTC | CASSASRVLRTQYF
- | - | TRBJ2-3 | TRBV19 | TGTGCCAGTAGTCACAGGGAGGGGATAACAAGCACAGATACGCAGTATTTT | CASSHREGITSTDTQYF
- | - | TRBJ2-6 | TRBV7-9 | TGTGCCAGCAGCTCAAGACAGAAGATATCTGGGGCCAACGTCCTGACTTTC | CASSSRQKISGANVLTF
TRBD1 | - | TRBJ1-2 | TRBV9 | TGTGCCAGCAGCGTAGCTGGGACAGACTATGGCTACACCTTC | CASSVAGTDYGYTF
- | few | TRBJ2-5 | TRBV14 | TGTGCCAGCAGCCAAGTAGACCGCCCCCAAGAGACCCAGTACTTC | CASSQVDRPQETQYF
- | - | TRBJ2-3 | TRBV6-5 | TGTGCCAGCAGTTACGGTGGCAGGGTGACAGATACGCAGTATTTT | CASSYGGRVTDTQYF
- | - | TRBJ2-1 | TRBV19 | TGTGCCAGTGGGGGGGGGCATGAGCAGTTCTTC | CASGGGHEQFF
- | many | TRBJ2-2 | TRBV7-2 | TGTGCCAGCAGCCAAAACCAGGCATCGACCGGGGAGCTGTTTTTT | CASSQNQASTGELFF
TRBD1 | few | TRBJ2-1 | TRBV4-1 | TGCGCCAGCAGCCATCCCAAGACAGGGAGCTCCTACAATGAGCAGTTCTTC | CASSHPKTGSSYNEQFF
- | - | TRBJ1-2 | TRBV3-1 | TGTGCCAGCAGCCAAGAAGGGACCCAGGGTGGCTACACCTTC | CASSQEGTQGGYTF
- | - | TRBJ1-1 | TRBV6-6 | TGTGCCAGCAGCTTCAGGGTGGGCCCTGAAGCTTTCTTT | CASSFRVGPEAFF
- | - | TRBJ1-2 | TRBV6-6 | TGTGCCAGCAGTTACTCGAGGGAAAGCTTTAGCTATGGCTACACCTTC | CASSYSRESFSYGYTF
- | few | TRBJ2-6 | TRBV7-9 | TGTGCCAGCAGCGAGACCGCTGGGGCCAACGTCCTGACTTTC | CASSETAGANVLTF
- | many | TRBJ2-1 | TRBV7-2 | TGTGCCAGCAGCTTAGGGCTCGTCCTCAGGCGGGATGAGCAGTTCTTC | CASSLGLVLRRDEQFF
- | - | TRBJ2-5 | TRBV14 | TGTGCCAGCAGCCAAGATAGTGCGGCCCAAGAGACCCAGTACTTC | CASSQDSAAQETQYF
TRBD1 | many | TRBJ1-5 | TRBV7-2 | TGTGCCAGCAGTCCTACAGGGGCAGGTGAGCCCCAGCATTTT | CASSPTGAGEPQHF
- | few | TRBJ2-7 | TRBV2 | TGTGCCACCTCCGGGACGGCGACCTACGAGCAGTACTTC | CATSGTATYEQYF
- | - | TRBJ1-5 | TRBV12-3/TRBV12-4 | TGTGCCAGCAGTTTAGCGCTAAGGGGGGGCAATCAGCCCCAGCATTTT | CASSLALRGGNQPQHF
TRBD1 | - | TRBJ2-6 | TRBV12-3/TRBV12-4 | TGTGCCAGCACCATGGACAGGGGTGGGGCCAACGTCCTGACTTTC | CASTMDRGGANVLTF
- | - | TRBJ2-1 | TRBV2 | TGTGCCAGCAAAACGGTCACGCTAGGGTTCAACAATGAGCAGTTCTTC | CASKTVTLGFNNEQFF
- | - | TRBJ2-3 | TRBV5-3 | TGTGCCAGCAGCTTGGCCCAGGACAGCTCCACAGATACGCAGTATTTT | CASSLAQDSSTDTQYF
TRBD1 | few | TRBJ2-1 | TRBV19 | TGTGCCAGTAGTCCCTATGCCCCGACAGGGAAATACAATGAGCAGTTCTTC | CASSPYAPTGKYNEQFF
TRBD1 | few | TRBJ1-2 | TRBV19 | TGTGCCAGTAGTCCAACCCCGACAGGGGATGGCTACACCTTC | CASSPTPTGDGYTF
- | - | TRBJ1-1 | TRBV27 | TGTGCCAGCAAGGGGGGAGTTGGGGGGATAGCTTTCTTT | CASKGGVGGIAFF
- | - | TRBJ1-5 | TRBV19 | TGTGCCAGTAGTCTCGAAATTGGGGCGAACATGATTCAGCCCCAGCATTTT | CASSLEIGANMIQPQHF
- | many | TRBJ2-3 | TRBV12-3/TRBV12-4 | TGTGCCATCAGGTTCGGCACAGATACGCAGTATTTT | CAIRFGTDTQYF
- | - | TRBJ1-1 | TRBV20-1 | TGCAGTGCTAGAGATTGGGGCGGAGGACCTGAAGCTTTCTTT | CSARDWGGGPEAFF